Described below is a single T cell receptor (beta chain) sequence and its context. Its antigen is unidentified. Everyone who donated was a healthy Caucasian. This record comes from a study of identical twins. Whole-study findings and limits: For monozygotic twins, models underestimated out-of-frame TCR alpha sharing. Twin-shared out-of-frame alpha sequences showed excess low generation probability.

A universal primer site was added by template switching, and unique molecular identifiers were carried by the cDNA. MiXCR, run by TCRdb on the 5' RACE reads, gives a single entry per CDR3 protein. The sample contains a few hundred thousand distinct CDR3 sequences, approximately 10% of which appear only once. The data were also submitted as part of a second study, on yellow fever vaccine responses in identical twins.

Sequencing was performed on PBMCs. This receptor was identified in a woman between 18 and 30 years old in good health.

CDR3 in DNA: TGTGCCAGCAGCATCGGGACAGGGCCGACAGATACGCAGTATTTT. Translating it yields CASSIGTGPTDTQYF. The rearrangement joins TRBV7-3 to TRBJ2-3; 9 bases line up with TRBD1. CDR3 size: 15 residues. Per the germline V gene, CDR1 is SGHTA and CDR2 is FQGTGA. V gave up 5 bases and J gave up 3 bases; unmatched junction bases: 6.